This T cell receptor (beta chain) was retrieved from a study of T cells in Graves' hyperthyroidism and ophthalmopathy. General study findings and limits: Through a model of 13 V-J features, ophthalmopathy was separated from stable hyperthyroidism.

RNA transcripts were the template for amplifying TCR beta CDR3 regions. Primed by the HTBI set, a first-round RT-PCR was run on the TCR CDR3. Each CDR3 protein is one row after TCRdb ran MiXCR on the multiplex PCR reads. The table has some 800,000 distinct CDR3 sequences, 38% seen once. The V and J ends lost 1 base and 2 bases respectively, with 13 bases between them. Germline CDR1 KGHDR, CDR2 SFDVKD. The CDR3 loop spans 17 amino acids. This clonotype has just a few counts. Its antigen is unidentified. Stable disease denoted Graves' hyperthyroidism without ophthalmopathy progression within 18 months. The TCR originated in a man aged 18 to 29 with Graves' hyperthyroidism. Sequenced input: blood. V and J are TRBV24-1 and TRBJ2-2; D may be TRBD1 or TRBD2 (6 bases each). The CDR3 protein is CATSDFGGTSNTGELFF. The CDR3 DNA is TGTGCCACCAGTGATTTTGGGGGGACATCTAACACCGGGGAGCTGTTTTTT.